The 9 T cell receptor beta chains presented below share a single source sample, sequenced in a study of metastatic and nonmetastatic thyroid tumors. TCRdb reanalyzed the PCR reads via MiXCR. Among about 20,000 clones listed, around 30% were seen once. Each patient went into thyroid surgery without having received any treatment. The sequenced sample was blood. All receptors come from a female donor with papillary thyroid cancer or a benign thyroid nodule (not recorded which). Some clones in this sample may be carry-over from other donors' samples.

As concerns this clone: This could be a read error, since a much larger clone is one nucleotide away. This chain uses TRBV18 with TRBJ2-5; D gene uncertain. The germline gives CDR1 KGHSH, CDR2 LQKENI. The CDR3 length is 16 residues. CDR3 bases: TGCGCCAGCTCCCGCGACTGGGTGGGGAACCAAGAGACCCAGTACTTC. Protein sequence: CASSRDWVGNQETQYF.

This clone rates as medium-sized (0.01 to 0.1%). The chain uses TRBV20-1 and TRBJ1-6; tentative D call: TRBD1 (5 bases). Germline V lookup: CDR1 DFQATT, CDR2 SNEGSKA (reference sequence). Trimming removed 6 bases from V and 9 bases from J, with 18 bases in between. The CDR3 is 14 amino acids. The CDR3 here is CSANLREVGSPLHF. CDR3 bases: TGCAGTGCAAATCTCAGGGAGGTTGGTTCACCCCTCCACTTT.

The V call is TRBV6-1, the J call TRBJ2-7; 9 positions match TRBD1. CDR1 MNHNS and CDR2 SASEGT come from the germline V gene. The CDR3 consists of 15 residues. V was pared by 7 bases and J by 5 bases, with 12 bases of the junction left unmatched. The CDR3 here is CASTPIQGARDEQYF. The CDR3 region has the DNA TGTGCCAGCACACCTATACAGGGGGCTCGGGACGAGCAGTACTTC.

There are many counts of this clone. The rearrangement uses TRBV7-9 and TRBJ1-2; possibly TRBD1 for D (5 bases). The germline V and J ends were trimmed by 2 bases and 0 bases, with 10 bases remaining between them. Germline V gene lookup returns CDR1 SEHNR and CDR2 FQNEAQ (reference sequence). This CDR3 region has 15 residues. The CDR3: CASSLTQEANYGYTF. The CDR3 bases are TGTGCCAGCAGCTTAACACAGGAAGCTAACTATGGCTACACCTTC.

This clone ranks as medium-sized (0.01 to 0.1%). The J gene is TRBJ1-2, the V gene TRBV6-1; no reliable D call. The CDR3 runs 14 residues. V was shortened by 5 bases and J by 2 bases, with 12 bases between the two germline ends. Germline V gives CDR1 MNHNS, CDR2 SASEGT. The CDR3 reads CASSSGIVNYGYTF. CDR3 sequence (DNA): TGTGCCAGCAGTTCCGGGATTGTCAACTATGGCTACACCTTC.

This clone has more than one count but fewer than ten. The chain has TRBV6-6 and TRBJ2-3, with D tentatively TRBD2 (6 bases). Trimming shortened V by 5 bases and J by 0 bases, and 18 bases separated the two germline ends. The CDR3 sequence is 17 residues long. Germline V gives CDR1 MNHNY, CDR2 SVGAGI (reference sequence). This CDR3 reads CASSPNLLAPSTDTQYF. The CDR3 DNA follows: TGTGCCAGCAGTCCTAACCTGCTAGCGCCCAGCACAGATACGCAGTATTTT.

This clone was recorded at least ten times. This chain links TRBV9 with TRBJ1-3; D gene uncertain. Trimming removed 0 bases from V and 5 bases from J, with 9 bases in between. There are 14 residues in the CDR3. Germline V CDR1 and CDR2: SGDLS, YYNGEE. The DNA for the CDR3 is TGTGCCAGCAGCGTAGAGGGCCTCAGAAACACCATATATTTT. This encodes CASSVEGLRNTIYF.

V usage is TRBV6-2 or TRBV6-3 and J usage is TRBJ2-2, with D unresolved. Germline V gene sequence: CDR1 MNHEY, CDR2 SVGEGT. The CDR3 is made up of 13 amino acids. Trimming left V 5 bases short and J 6 bases short, with 10 bases between. CDR3 nucleotide sequence: TGTGCCAGCAGTCGGCTTAGTCCCGGGGAGCTGTTTTTT. It specifies CASSRLSPGELFF.

Notes on this clone: Just one base apart from a much larger clone, this may be a read error. This chain links TRBV5-4 with TRBJ2-7; 8 positions match TRBD2. The CDR3 covers 15 residues. Per the germline V gene, CDR1 is SGHNT and CDR2 is YYREEE (reference sequence). Unmatched junction bases numbered 16, after V lost 9 bases and J lost 5 bases. The CDR3 sequence is CANRPMTSDPHEQYF. DNA for the CDR3: TGTGCCAACAGGCCGATGACTAGCGACCCCCACGAGCAGTACTTC.